This T cell receptor (beta chain) was captured by sequencing in a study of graft-versus-host responses after intestinal transplantation. Concerning this clone: What it binds is unknown.

Regarding the study as a whole: Circulating GvH clones peaking coincided with falling HvG clones soon after transplant.

The table came from immunoSEQ multiplex PCR; TCRdb's copy has only in-frame clones and leaves some out. Here the sample spans nearly 95,000 clones, about 93% being singletons. Germline CDR1 LNHDA, CDR2 SQIVND (reference sequence). This CDR3 spans 14 amino acids. The ends were cut back, 3 bases at V and 2 bases at J, with 7 bases in the middle. Here the sequenced sample was unstimulated CD8+ T cells sorted from spleen or lymph node cells, taken before intestinal transplant. This receptor was obtained from a human donor who received an intestinal transplant. This chain links TRBV19 with TRBJ2-2; D gene unclear. The chain's CDR3 is CASSMSVNTGELFF. The CDR3 DNA sequence: TGTGCCAGTAGTATGTCTGTAAACACCGGGGAGCTGTTTTTT.